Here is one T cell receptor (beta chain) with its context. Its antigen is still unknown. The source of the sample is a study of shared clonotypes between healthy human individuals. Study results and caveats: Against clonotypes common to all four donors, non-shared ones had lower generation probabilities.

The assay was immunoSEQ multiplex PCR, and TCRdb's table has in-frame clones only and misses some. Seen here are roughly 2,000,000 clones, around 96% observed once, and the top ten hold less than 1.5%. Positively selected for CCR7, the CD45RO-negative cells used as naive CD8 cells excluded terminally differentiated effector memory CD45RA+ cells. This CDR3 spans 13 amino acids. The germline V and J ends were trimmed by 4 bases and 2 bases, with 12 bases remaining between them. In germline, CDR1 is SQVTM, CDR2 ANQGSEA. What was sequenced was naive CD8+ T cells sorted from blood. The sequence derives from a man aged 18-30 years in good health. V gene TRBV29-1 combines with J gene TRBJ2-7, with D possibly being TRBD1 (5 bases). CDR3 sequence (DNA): TGCAGCGTTGCGACAGTCAACCCCTACGAGCAGTACTTC. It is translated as CSVATVNPYEQYF.